This TCR beta chain is drawn from a study of CD8 T cells in ankylosing spondylitis (dated 2017 in TCRdb). For the wider study: To find TCR variants linked to disease, the study profiled T cell receptor beta repertoires in ankylosing spondylitis patients and healthy donors. The whole study cohort included under 140 healthy donors and about two dozen ankylosing spondylitis patients. Peripheral blood was sampled, and synovial fluid was also collected from ankylosing spondylitis patients.

Instrument on record: Illumina HiSeq 2500. TCR beta libraries were prepared by quantitative 5'-RACE with molecular barcodes. As for the original processing: Disease-linked TCR variants were identified with a new computational method built on a probabilistic model of VDJ rearrangement. TCRdb trimmed the raw reads at Q25, called clones with MiXCR and kept productive beta chains. Entries that share a CDR3 protein sequence are merged under the most common genes and DNA. The V and J calls come from TCRdb's annotation, not from the publication. The sample table holds 500,000 to 550,000 distinct CDR3 sequences, of which over 9.5% were seen once. Under 7.5% of the sample is taken by the ten largest. The paper as a whole reports these results and caveats: Some motif variants were previously reported in synovial fluid and blood of reactive arthritis patients, suggesting common disease-initiation mechanisms. The disease-linked clones showed a CD8+ phenotype and occurred at relatively low frequencies in peripheral blood. Blood from ankylosing spondylitis patients appeared to be characterized by a TCR beta motif made up of 8 or 9 highly homologous amino acid variants. According to the report, matched synovial fluid samples from ankylosing spondylitis patients were significantly enriched for the disease-linked clones.

A remark on this clonotype: Its antigen remains unidentified. No quality values exist for individual bases; no much larger clone is one base distant.

This receptor was obtained from a male donor with ankylosing spondylitis. The sequencing input was blood, either unsorted or a sorted T cell fraction (not recorded which).

CDR3 loop: CASSVDGAGANVLTF. The nucleotide sequence reads TGTGCCAGCAGCGTAGACGGGGCCGGGGCCAACGTCCTGACTTTC. The V gene is TRBV9 and the J gene is TRBJ2-6; the D gene is perhaps TRBD1 or TRBD2, each of them matching over 5 bases. Cut back by 0 bases and 4 bases, the V and J ends lie 8 bases apart. Looking up the germline V gene yields CDR1 SGDLS and CDR2 YYNGEE. The CDR3 measures 15 amino acids from cysteine to phenylalanine. Here the CDR3 DNA is all that survives: 45 bases in frame from base 1.